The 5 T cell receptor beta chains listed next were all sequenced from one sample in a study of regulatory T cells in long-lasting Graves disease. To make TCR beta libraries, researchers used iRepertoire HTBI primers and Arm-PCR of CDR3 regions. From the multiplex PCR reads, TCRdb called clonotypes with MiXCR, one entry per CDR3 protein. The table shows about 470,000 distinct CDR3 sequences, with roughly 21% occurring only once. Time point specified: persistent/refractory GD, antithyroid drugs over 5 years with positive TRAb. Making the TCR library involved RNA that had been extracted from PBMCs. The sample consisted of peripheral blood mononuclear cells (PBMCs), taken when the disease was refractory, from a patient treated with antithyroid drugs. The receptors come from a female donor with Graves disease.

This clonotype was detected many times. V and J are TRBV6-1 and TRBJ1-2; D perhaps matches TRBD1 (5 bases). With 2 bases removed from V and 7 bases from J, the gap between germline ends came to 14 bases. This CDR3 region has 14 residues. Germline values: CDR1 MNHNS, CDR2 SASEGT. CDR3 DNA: TGTGCCAGCAGTGAATCCGGGGCAGTATTTGGCTACACCTTC. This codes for CASSESGAVFGYTF.

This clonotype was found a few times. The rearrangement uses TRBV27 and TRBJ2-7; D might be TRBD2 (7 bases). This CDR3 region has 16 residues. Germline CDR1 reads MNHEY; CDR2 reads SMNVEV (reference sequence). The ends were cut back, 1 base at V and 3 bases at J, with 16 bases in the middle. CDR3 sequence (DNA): TGTGCCAGCAGTTTATTCGGGGGGCGGCCCATCTACGAGCAGTACTTC. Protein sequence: CASSLFGGRPIYEQYF.

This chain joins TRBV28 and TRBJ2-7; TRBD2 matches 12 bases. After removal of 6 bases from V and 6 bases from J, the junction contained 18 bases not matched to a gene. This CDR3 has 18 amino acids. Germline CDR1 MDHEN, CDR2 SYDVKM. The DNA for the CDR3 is TGTGCCAGCAGGAAAAATCTAGGACTAGCGGGGAGCACCTGCGAGCAGTACTTC. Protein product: CASRKNLGLAGSTCEQYF.

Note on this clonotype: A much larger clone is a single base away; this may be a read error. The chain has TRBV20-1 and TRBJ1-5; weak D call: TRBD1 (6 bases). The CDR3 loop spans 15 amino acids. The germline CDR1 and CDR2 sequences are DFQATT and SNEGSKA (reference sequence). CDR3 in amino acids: CSARAGGAGNHPQHF. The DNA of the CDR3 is TGCAGTGCTAGAGCTGGGGGCGCGGGCAATCATCCCCAGCATTTT.

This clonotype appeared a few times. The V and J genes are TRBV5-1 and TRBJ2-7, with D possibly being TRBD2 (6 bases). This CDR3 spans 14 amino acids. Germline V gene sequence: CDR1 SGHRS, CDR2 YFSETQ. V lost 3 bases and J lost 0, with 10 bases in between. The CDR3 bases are TGCGCCAGCAGCTGGGAGGAAGCCTCCTACGAGCAGTACTTC. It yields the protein CASSWEEASYEQYF.